Shown below are 24 T cell receptor beta chains from a single sample sequenced in a study of cytomegalovirus exposure and HLA in healthy donors. Primers included in the PCR were 60 Vbeta and 13 Jbeta primers. The data were produced by immunoSEQ multiplex PCR, yet TCRdb's version contains in-frame clones alone and is incomplete. The sample table sets out about 55,000 clones. Input material: PBMCs. All receptors come from a woman in her sixties in good health and CMV-seropositive.

The chain is built from TRBV5-1 and TRBJ2-1; 8 bases line up with TRBD2. V was clipped by 1 base and J by 4 bases; unmatched bases: 7. CDR1 and CDR2 from the germline V gene are SGHRS and YFSETQ. The CDR3 totals 16 residues. Here the CDR3 reads CASSLRAGGIYNEQFF. As DNA, the CDR3 is TGCGCCAGCAGCTTGAGGGCGGGGGGCATATACAATGAGCAGTTCTTC.

The J gene is TRBJ2-3, the V gene TRBV19; D call uncertain. The CDR3 is made up of 15 amino acids. Trimming pared 6 bases from V and 3 bases from J, leaving 16 bases between. Germline assignment: CDR1 LNHDA and CDR2 SQIVND (reference sequence). The CDR3 reads CASSYSISSTDTQYF. In nucleotides, the CDR3 is TGTGCCAGTAGCTATAGCATATCCTCTACAGATACGCAGTATTTT.

CDR3: CASSVVGSTGGTDTQYF. The CDR3 region has the DNA TGTGCCAGCAGCGTAGTGGGGTCGACAGGGGGCACAGATACGCAGTATTTT. V gene TRBV11-2 combines with J gene TRBJ2-3; 8 bases are a match to TRBD1. CDR1 is SGHAT, CDR2 FQNNGV, per germline. Trimming cost V 5 bases and J 1 base; bases outside gene matches: 11. The CDR3 has 17 residues. The entire variable domain, with the rest obtained from reference TRBV11-2 and TRBJ2-3, is as follows: EAGVAQSPRYKIIEKRQSVAFWCNPISGHATLYWYQQILGQGPKLLIQFQNNGVVDDSQLPKDRFSAERLKGVDSTLKIQPAKLEDSAVYLCASSVVGSTGGTDTQYFGPGTRLTVL.

V and J are TRBV19 and TRBJ2-1, with D perhaps matching TRBD2 (6 bases). Germline-derived CDR1 and CDR2 are LNHDA and SQIVND (reference sequence). The CDR3 sequence is 16 residues long. Trimming removed 3 bases from V and 8 bases from J, with 20 bases in between. CDR3 sequence: CASSITQAGPRDEQFF. CDR3 nucleotides: TGTGCCAGTAGTATCACCCAGGCGGGGCCTAGGGATGAGCAGTTCTTC.

The V and J genes are TRBV5-4 and TRBJ1-1, with 9 bases identical to TRBD1. The germline V gene has CDR1 SGHNT and CDR2 YYREEE (reference sequence). Losses at the gene ends were 4 bases for V and 6 bases for J; bases not matched to a gene: 7. CDR3 length equals 14 residues. CDR3 in DNA: TGTGCCAGCAGCCGCCGCGGGACAGGGTCTGAAGCTTTCTTT. Protein: CASSRRGTGSEAFF.

The chain is built from TRBV6-6 and TRBJ1-6, with a tentative D call TRBD1 (6 bases). CDR3 length: 16 amino acids. Germline V gene sequence: CDR1 MNHNY, CDR2 SVGAGI (reference sequence). Trimming took 5 bases from V and 10 from J, leaving 21 bases between them. The CDR3 sequence: CASSPQPGYRDSPLHF. The CDR3 DNA follows: TGTGCCAGCAGTCCCCAGCCGGGTTACAGGGACTCACCCCTCCACTTT.

The chain uses TRBV9 and TRBJ2-2; D is perhaps TRBD2 (7 bases). The CDR3 length is 16 residues. The germline V gene encodes CDR1 SGDLS and CDR2 YYNGEE. The V and J ends lost 0 bases and 6 bases respectively, with 15 bases between them. Here the CDR3 reads CASSVGPGGAAGELFF. The CDR3 DNA is TGTGCCAGCAGCGTAGGCCCTGGGGGGGCAGCCGGGGAGCTGTTTTTT.

The chain uses TRBV28 and TRBJ2-7, with 7 bases that match TRBD1. Germline loops: CDR1 MDHEN, CDR2 SYDVKM. The V gene end was trimmed by 6 bases and the J gene end by 1 base; junction bases not matched to a gene: 6. CDR3 length: 14 amino acids. The CDR3 reads CASSRTGPSYEQYF. CDR3 bases: TGTGCCAGCAGCCGGACAGGTCCGTCCTACGAGCAGTACTTC.

CDR3 protein: CASSLARLGLAGAVEQFF. CDR3 DNA: TGTGCCAGCAGCTTAGCCCGGTTGGGACTAGCGGGGGCTGTTGAGCAGTTCTTC. This chain uses TRBV7-9 with TRBJ2-1; 14 nucleotides match TRBD2. The CDR3 has 18 amino acids. Germline V gene sequence: CDR1 SEHNR, CDR2 FQNEAQ (reference sequence). Trimming removed 0 bases from V and 9 bases from J; junction bases left unmatched: 10.

The chain has TRBV7-2 and TRBJ1-1, with D unresolved. Germline CDR1 SGHTA, CDR2 FQGNSA. This CDR3 is 11 amino acids long. V lost 3 bases and J lost 9, with 8 bases in between. The CDR3 reads CASSLVGQAFF. DNA for the CDR3: TGTGCCAGCAGCTTGGTGGGCCAAGCTTTCTTT.

V gene TRBV11-3 combines with J gene TRBJ2-7; 8 bases map to TRBD1. Trimming cost V 2 bases and J 4 bases; bases outside gene matches: 7. In germline, CDR1 is SGHNT, CDR2 YENEEA. The CDR3 is 15 residues long. In DNA form, the CDR3 reads TGTGCCAGCAGCTTATCCACAGGGGGTGCATACGAGCAGTACTTC. Its protein is CASSLSTGGAYEQYF.

J is TRBJ2-7 and V is TRBV14; unclear D gene. The CDR3 consists of 18 residues. V was pared by 0 bases and J by 1 base, with 19 bases between. Per germline, CDR1 SGHDN and CDR2 FVKESK. The CDR3 protein is CASSQEDGVTESSYEQYF. The CDR3 DNA sequence: TGTGCCAGCAGCCAAGAGGATGGAGTGACGGAATCTTCCTACGAGCAGTACTTC.

The chain couples TRBV27 to TRBJ1-1; D may be TRBD1 (6 bases). The CDR3 is made up of 14 amino acids. The germline V gene encodes CDR1 MNHEY and CDR2 SMNVEV (reference sequence). V was clipped by 6 bases and J by 6 bases, with 17 bases between them. The CDR3 reads CASSPARGAAEAFF. The CDR3 DNA reads as TGTGCCAGCAGCCCCGCCCGGGGGGCCGCTGAAGCTTTCTTT.

For the CDR3, the DNA is TGTGCCAGCAGCTTAGCCCCGGGACTAGCGGGGAGCGAGCAGTACTTC. Protein product: CASSLAPGLAGSEQYF. The rearrangement links TRBV7-6 to TRBJ2-7; the match to TRBD2 covers 13 bases. The CDR3 has 16 residues. J gave up 6 bases and V 0 bases, and 5 bases lay outside the gene matches. Germline assignment: CDR1 SGHVS and CDR2 FNYEAQ.

The rearrangement uses TRBV9 and TRBJ2-7, with 10 bases identical to TRBD2. This CDR3 comprises 16 residues. Germline V gene sequence: CDR1 SGDLS, CDR2 YYNGEE. With 0 bases clipped from V and 0 bases from J, the junction kept 3 bases outside the gene matches. The chain's CDR3 is CASSVGSGGPSYEQYF. The CDR3 region has the DNA TGTGCCAGCAGCGTAGGTAGCGGGGGGCCCTCCTACGAGCAGTACTTC.

This chain connects TRBV4-1 to TRBJ1-2, with 7 bases lining up with TRBD1. V lost 2 bases and J lost 3; bases outside the gene matches: 6. This CDR3 contains 15 residues. In germline, CDR1 is MGHRA, CDR2 YSYEKL. CDR3 nucleotides: TGCGCCAGCAGCCAAACCGGGACAGACGACTATGGCTACACCTTC. As protein: CASSQTGTDDYGYTF.

The V call is TRBV5-4, the J call TRBJ2-7, with 7 bases lining up with TRBD1. This CDR3 region has 14 residues. The V gene end was trimmed by 0 bases and the J gene end by 6 bases; junction bases not matched to a gene: 6. CDR1 is SGHNT, CDR2 YYREEE, per germline (reference sequence). The CDR3 reads CASSLGTGEGEQYF. CDR3 nucleotide sequence: TGTGCCAGCAGCTTGGGAACAGGGGAAGGCGAGCAGTACTTC.

The chain recombines TRBV28 with TRBJ2-7; 9 bases agree with TRBD1. The CDR3 has 16 residues. Germline assignment: CDR1 MDHEN and CDR2 SYDVKM. The V segment lost 4 bases and the J segment 1 base; nucleotides outside the gene matches: 8. CDR3 loop: CASSWFTGTGSYEQYF. The CDR3 DNA is TGTGCCAGCAGTTGGTTTACCGGGACAGGGTCCTACGAGCAGTACTTC.

This chain joins TRBV19 and TRBJ2-3; 9 bases match TRBD1. This CDR3 contains 15 residues. Germline assignment: CDR1 LNHDA and CDR2 SQIVND (reference sequence). V shed 3 bases, J shed 4 bases, and the junction held 5 bases outside the gene matches. CDR3 sequence (DNA): TGTGCCAGTAGTATCTGGACAGGGGTAGCAGATACGCAGTATTTT. Translated, it gives CASSIWTGVADTQYF.

The J gene is TRBJ1-2, the V gene TRBV5-1; 9 bases are shared with TRBD1. In germline, CDR1 is SGHRS, CDR2 YFSETQ. This CDR3 has 14 residues. V shed 4 bases, J shed 7 bases, and the junction held 8 bases outside the gene matches. CDR3 in DNA: TGCGCCAGCAGCATTACAGGGGGCGTGAGTGGCTACACCTTC. Protein: CASSITGGVSGYTF.

Remarks on this clone: The sample has other DNA sequences that encode this CDR3 too. The chain recombines TRBV7-9 with TRBJ1-2, with 7 bases matching TRBD1. The trim removed 5 bases at V and 4 bases at J, leaving 16 bases unmatched. The germline V gene encodes CDR1 SEHNR and CDR2 FQNEAQ (reference sequence). The length of the CDR3 is 17 residues. Here the CDR3 reads CASSPPLRQGLGYGYTF. Here the CDR3 DNA reads TGTGCCAGCAGCCCACCCTTGAGACAGGGCCTAGGCTATGGCTACACCTTC.

The chain carries TRBV25-1 and TRBJ1-4; 7 bases fit TRBD1. This CDR3 has 15 amino acids. V shed 4 bases, J shed 7 bases, and the junction held 9 bases outside the gene matches. CDR1 MGHDK and CDR2 SYGVNS come from the germline V gene. The CDR3 DNA reads as TGTGCCAGCAGTGCGGAAGGGACAGTGGCTGAAAAACTGTTTTTT. This codes for CASSAEGTVAEKLFF.

This chain links TRBV18 with TRBJ1-2, with D unresolved. The CDR3 is made up of 15 amino acids. V was shortened by 1 base and J by 1 base, with 10 bases between the two germline ends. Per the germline V gene, CDR1 is KGHSH and CDR2 is LQKENI. The CDR3 is CASSPRFEVNYGYTF. As DNA, the CDR3 is TGTGCCAGCTCACCACGGTTTGAGGTTAACTATGGCTACACCTTC.

The chain has TRBV4-3 and TRBJ2-1; the D gene is possibly TRBD1 (5 bases). The length of the CDR3 is 17 residues. The ends were cut back, 1 base at V and 2 bases at J, with 15 bases in the middle. The germline V gene has CDR1 LGHNA and CDR2 YSLEER. The CDR3: CASSQAVRGAPYNEQFF. Here the CDR3 DNA reads TGCGCCAGCAGCCAAGCAGTTAGGGGTGCCCCCTACAATGAGCAGTTCTTC.